This TCR beta chain was recovered during a study of blood T cells in healthy people across ages. Study-wide points: With donor CMV status unknown, expanded clonotype changes were possibly confounded.

With a J-beta primer mix and a sample-barcoded 5' primer, a second PCR ran about 7 to 11 cycles. TCRdb re-analysed the 5' RACE reads in MiXCR, keeping a single row per CDR3 protein. The sample has about 1.1 million distinct CDR3 sequences, 35% to 40% seen once. V lost 6 bases and J lost 11, with 16 bases in between. The CDR3 consists of 12 residues. The germline V gene has CDR1 MNHEY and CDR2 SVGEGT. A single count supports this clonotype. Its antigen is not known. What was sequenced was blood. V and J are TRBV6-2 or TRBV6-3 and TRBJ1-1; D not resolved. The clonotype was recovered from a man younger than 35 in good health. The CDR3 sequence: CASRNPGIRAFF. CDR3 sequence (DNA): TGTGCCAGCAGAAACCCCGGGATCAGGGCTTTCTTT.